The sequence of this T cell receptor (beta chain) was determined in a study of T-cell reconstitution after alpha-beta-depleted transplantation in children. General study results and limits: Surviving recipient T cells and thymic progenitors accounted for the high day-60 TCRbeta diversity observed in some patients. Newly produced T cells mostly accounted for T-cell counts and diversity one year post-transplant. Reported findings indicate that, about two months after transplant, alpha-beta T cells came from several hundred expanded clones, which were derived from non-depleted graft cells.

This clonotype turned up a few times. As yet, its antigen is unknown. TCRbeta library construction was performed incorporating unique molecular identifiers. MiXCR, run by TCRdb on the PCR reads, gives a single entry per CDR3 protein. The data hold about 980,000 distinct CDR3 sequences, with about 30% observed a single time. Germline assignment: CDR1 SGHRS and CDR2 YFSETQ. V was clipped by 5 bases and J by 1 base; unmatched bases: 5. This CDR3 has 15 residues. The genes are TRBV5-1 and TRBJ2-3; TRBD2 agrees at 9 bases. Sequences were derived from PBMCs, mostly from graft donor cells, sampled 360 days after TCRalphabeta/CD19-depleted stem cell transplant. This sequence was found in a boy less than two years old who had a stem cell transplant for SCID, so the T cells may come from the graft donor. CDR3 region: CASSITSGRTDTQYF. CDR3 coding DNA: TGCGCCAGCAGTATAACTAGCGGGCGCACAGATACGCAGTATTTT.